A single sample is the source of the 18 T cell receptor beta chains below, sequenced in a study of blood T cells in healthy people across ages. Then a second PCR, running about 7 to 11 cycles, was carried out with a sample-barcoded 5' primer and a J-beta primer mix. MiXCR was run by TCRdb on the 5' RACE reads, yielding one entry per CDR3 protein. The sample has about 1.6 million distinct CDR3 sequences; about 32% are singletons. Material for sequencing was blood. The receptor set was obtained from a woman aged 25 to 45 in good health.

Note on this clonotype: An end of the junction differs from the germline gene, which may be a read error. The chain recombines TRBV7-2 with TRBJ2-3; 9 bases agree with TRBD2. CDR3 size: 15 residues. Per the germline V gene, CDR1 is SGHTA and CDR2 is FQGNSA. CDR3 loop: CASSLTRGGLDTRYF. CDR3 in DNA: TGTGCCAGCAGCTTAACGCGGGGGGGCTTAGATACGCGGTATTTT.

This chain uses TRBV11-1 with TRBJ2-7; tentative D call: TRBD1 (5 bases). This CDR3 comprises 13 residues. Germline V gives CDR1 SGHAT, CDR2 FQDESV (reference sequence). Trimming took 5 bases from V and 2 from J, leaving 10 bases between them. CDR3 amino acids: CASSQLTAYEQYF. CDR3 DNA sequence: TGTGCCAGCAGCCAGCTGACAGCCTACGAGCAGTACTTC.

This clonotype was recorded a few times. The genes are TRBV27 and TRBJ2-7; no definite D call. There are 13 residues in the CDR3. Per germline, CDR1 MNHEY and CDR2 SMNVEV (reference sequence). Trimming took off 5 bases at V and 9 bases at J, with 17 bases between the two ends. The chain's CDR3 is CASSEAIKSLQYF. The CDR3 coding sequence is TGTGCCAGCAGTGAAGCCATAAAGAGCCTGCAGTACTTC.

This clonotype came up a few times. V and J are TRBV7-3 and TRBJ1-2, with TRBD1 matching over 10 bases. After removal of 2 bases from V and 6 bases from J, the junction contained 6 bases not matched to a gene. The CDR3 runs to 15 residues. Germline CDR1 reads SGHTA; CDR2 reads FQGTGA. CDR3 DNA sequence: TGTGCCAGCAGCTTAGAGGGACAGGGGAGCCATGGCTACACCTTC. Its translation: CASSLEGQGSHGYTF. Full variable domain (rest looked up from reference TRBV7-3 and TRBJ1-2): GAGVSQTPSNKVTEKGKYVELRCDPISGHTALYWYRQSLGQGPEFLIYFQGTGAADDSGLPNDRFFAVRPEGSVSTLKIQRTERGDSAVYLCASSLEGQGSHGYTFGSGTRLTVV.

A note on this clonotype: This could be a read error, since a much larger clone is one nucleotide away. The CDR3 loop reads CASSAHRGNEQFF. The CDR3 bases are TGTGCCAGCAGCGCTCACAGGGGCAATGAGCAGTTCTTC. The V gene is TRBV9, the J gene TRBJ2-1; TRBD1 agrees at 7 bases. The CDR3 extends over 13 amino acids. The trim removed 3 bases at V and 6 bases at J, leaving 3 bases unmatched. Germline V gives CDR1 SGDLS, CDR2 YYNGEE.

This clonotype was seen more than once but under ten times. The chain couples TRBV7-6 to TRBJ2-1; 9 nucleotides agree with TRBD2. Germline trimming cut 5 bases from V and 6 bases from J; bases unmatched to any gene: 11. The CDR3 spans 16 residues. Per the germline V gene, CDR1 is SGHVS and CDR2 is FNYEAQ. The CDR3 DNA reads as TGTGCCAGCAGCGCCCGGCGGGGGGGAGAGGCCAATGAGCAGTTCTTC. Protein: CASSARRGGEANEQFF.

In this sample, this clonotype turned up many times. The chain joins TRBV7-9 to TRBJ1-1; no reliable D call. The V gene lost 1 base and the J gene lost 1 base, with 7 bases spanning the gap. This CDR3 has 14 amino acids. Germline CDR1 is SEHNR and CDR2 is FQNEAQ (reference sequence). The CDR3 spells CASSLDQGNTEAFF. CDR3 bases: TGTGCCAGCAGCTTAGATCAAGGGAACACTGAAGCTTTCTTT.

This clonotype was seen only a few times. The chain has TRBV6-2 or TRBV6-3 and TRBJ2-1; tentative D call: TRBD2 (6 bases). The CDR3 is made up of 18 amino acids. V lost 0 bases, J lost 6 bases, and 21 bases lay in between. CDR1 is MNHEY and CDR2 is SVGEGT in the germline V gene. The CDR3 nucleotides read TGTGCCAGCAGTTACTCGAGAACAACGGGAGTATTGAGCAATGAGCAGTTCTTC. Translated, it gives CASSYSRTTGVLSNEQFF.

This clonotype was counted a few times. The chain is built from TRBV29-1 and TRBJ1-3; D gene uncertain. Trimming took 3 bases from V and 8 from J, leaving 8 bases between them. This CDR3 comprises 11 residues. The germline V gene has CDR1 SQVTM and CDR2 ANQGSEA. CDR3 amino acids: CSVEGTDTIYF. The CDR3, as DNA: TGCAGCGTTGAGGGAACTGACACCATATATTTT. Based on the CDR3 plus reference TRBV29-1 and TRBJ1-3, the full variable domain is SAVISQKPSRDICQRGTSLTIQCQVDSQVTMMFWYRQQPGQSLTLIATANQGSEATYESGFVIDKFPISRPNLTFSTLTVSNMSPEDSSIYLCSVEGTDTIYFGEGSWLTVV.

The chain links TRBV7-9 to TRBJ2-1; 8 nucleotides align to TRBD2. Germline CDR1 SEHNR, CDR2 FQNEAQ (reference sequence). V dropped 2 bases and J dropped 5; count of bases not matched to a gene: 5. The CDR3 has 15 residues. For the CDR3, the DNA is TGTGCCAGCAGCTTAAGCGGGAGAGCGAACAATGAGCAGTTCTTC. As protein: CASSLSGRANNEQFF.

This clonotype was seen more than once but under ten times. The rearrangement uses TRBV6-5 and TRBJ2-1; 9 nucleotides line up with TRBD2. V dropped 5 bases and J dropped 6; count of bases not matched to a gene: 5. The CDR3 is 14 amino acids. Germline V gives CDR1 MNHEY, CDR2 SVGAGI. The CDR3 bases are TGTGCCAGCAGTGCGGGGGGGGAGGGCAATGAGCAGTTCTTC. Its protein product is CASSAGGEGNEQFF.

This clonotype was counted only a few times. The V call is TRBV20-1, the J call TRBJ2-1; 8 nucleotides agree with TRBD2. Germline-derived CDR1 and CDR2 are DFQATT and SNEGSKA (reference sequence). This CDR3 region has 12 residues. Trimming cost V 1 base and J 15 bases; bases outside gene matches: 8. The CDR3 region has the DNA TGCAGTGCTAGAGCTCCGGGACTAGTGTCGTTCTTC. Translation gives CSARAPGLVSFF.

This sequence joins TRBV5-5 and TRBJ2-7; possible D gene TRBD1, 5 bases. V dropped 4 bases and J dropped 3 bases, with 17 bases sitting between them. The CDR3 length is 15 residues. Looked up from germline, CDR1 is SGHKS and CDR2 is YYEKEE (reference sequence). The CDR3 DNA sequence: TGTGCCAGCAGCACCGAAGACAGCTCCCTCTACGAGCAGTACTTC. Its translation is CASSTEDSSLYEQYF.

This clonotype was picked up a small number of times. The chain joins TRBV20-1 to TRBJ2-1, with D possibly TRBD1 on 6 matching bases. The CDR3 extends over 13 amino acids. V shed 6 bases and J shed 5 bases, with 14 bases lying between them. The germline gives CDR1 DFQATT, CDR2 SNEGSKA (reference sequence). CDR3 DNA sequence: TGCAGTGCCCAAGGACAGCTGGACAATGAGCAGTTCTTC. Its translation: CSAQGQLDNEQFF.

The chain is built from TRBV5-6 and TRBJ2-5; possible D gene TRBD1, 6 bases. Germline V gives CDR1 SGHDT, CDR2 YYEEEE. The CDR3 loop spans 15 amino acids. Trimming shortened V by 4 bases and J by 1 base, and 14 bases separated the two germline ends. The CDR3 DNA reads as TGTGCCAGCAGCCCTACAGGGACCGTCCAAGAGACCCAGTACTTC. As protein: CASSPTGTVQETQYF.

This clonotype has a handful of counts. J is TRBJ1-1 and V is TRBV7-3; D is unresolved. Germline loops: CDR1 SGHTA, CDR2 FQGTGA. V lost 5 bases and J 4 bases, leaving 17 bases between the germline ends. The CDR3 spans 15 residues. The CDR3 reads CASSLKGPWGTEAFF. The CDR3 DNA reads TGTGCCAGCAGCCTAAAAGGGCCATGGGGCACTGAAGCTTTCTTT.

This clonotype came up many times. This chain joins TRBV20-1 and TRBJ2-5; D could derive from TRBD1 or TRBD2 (5 bases each). Trimming removed 0 bases from V and 5 bases from J, with 16 bases in between. Per the germline V gene, CDR1 is DFQATT and CDR2 is SNEGSKA (reference sequence). This CDR3 is 15 amino acids long. In DNA form, the CDR3 reads TGCAGTGCTAGAGATGGGGTCAGGGACGTTGAGACCCAGTACTTC. Translated, it gives CSARDGVRDVETQYF.

This clonotype was counted only a few times. J is TRBJ2-5 and V is TRBV7-3; 8 bases map to TRBD1. The CDR3 loop spans 15 amino acids. CDR1 and CDR2 from the germline V gene are SGHTA and FQGTGA. With V trimmed by 5 bases and J by 5 bases, 10 bases remained unmatched. The CDR3 sequence: CASSPGGALSETQYF. CDR3 DNA sequence: TGTGCCAGCAGCCCAGGGGGCGCACTAAGCGAGACCCAGTACTTC.